This record looks at one T cell receptor beta chain sequence and its context. The assay was immunoSEQ multiplex PCR, and TCRdb's table has in-frame clones only and misses some. The repertoire consists of around 85,000 clones, with less than 95% occurring once and the leading ten covering roughly 0.25%. This record comes from a study of technical replicates of blood from several donors. This receptor was identified in a human donor in good health. The sample comprised T cells isolated from PBMCs.

CDR3 coding DNA: TGTGCCAGCAGCATCATGACTAGCACGGTCGTAGCCGGGGAGCTGTTTTTT. Translation: CASSIMTSTVVAGELFF. This chain uses TRBV9 with TRBJ2-2; 7 bases line up with TRBD2. The germline CDR1 and CDR2 sequences are SGDLS and YYNGEE. The ends lost 4 bases at V and 6 bases at J; junction bases unmatched: 15. This CDR3 spans 17 amino acids.